This TCR beta chain appears in the sequencing data of a study of blood T cell repertoires in COVID-19 (TCRdb year 2020). Regarding the research as a whole: Samples covering the acute and convalescent phases of COVID-19 were provided by collaborators in the United States, Italy and Spain. The repertoires were released in a freely available public database meant as a resource for research on the immune response to SARS-CoV-2. Where HLA class I and class II types were available, the types were taken from metadata supplied by the sample provider, not from assay-based typing. Nearly every sample came with metadata listing a de-identified subject ID, COVID-19 status, age in years and sex. The material from the prospective study consisted of cDNA or gDNA derived from T cells, B-cell-depleted T cells, or PBMCs. Subjects who had been exposed to COVID-19, were actively infected with it, or had recovered from it provided the deeply sampled blood TCRbeta repertoires that made up the dataset. Samples came from the ongoing ImmuneRACE study (first 160 participants) plus 1,254 subjects from 6 global collaborators.

TCRbeta CDR3 regions were amplified from genomic DNA using the immunoSEQ Assay, a bias-controlled multiplex PCR. Per the authors' processing: Nucleated cell counts per sample were estimated from amplification of reference gene primers within the assay. Sequence reads were collapsed and filtered to measure the absolute abundance of every unique TCRbeta CDR3 rearrangement. Productive Simpson clonality was computed per sample as the square root of Simpson's diversity index over productive rearrangements. What TCRdb holds here is the immuneACCESS table cut down to in-frame rearrangements. Part of the clones is not present; checked against another copy, under half of the missing clones reflect an unresolved V gene, and the others are unexplained. V and J calls and clone size follow that table, whereas D and trimming were derived from the DNA. Counted in this sample were about 180,000 clones; roughly 90% of them appeared once. The ten most abundant clones make up 20% to 25% of the sample.

The full study reports these points: Clinical and demographic metadata were provided uncurated, with the amount varying by source and participant.

As regards this clone: What antigen it recognizes has not been identified. Base qualities are not recorded, but no much larger clone differs from it by a single base.

Each collaborating institution followed its own protocols to collect whole blood in K2EDTA tubes. For TCRbeta analysis, collaborators shipped samples in one of three forms: frozen whole blood, isolated PBMCs, or DNA extracted from either of those sample types. Sequences SGHRS (CDR1) and YFSETQ (CDR2) are obtained from the germline V gene. V and J are truncated by 2 bases and 3 bases respectively, leaving an intervening sequence of 11 bases. Including cysteine and phenylalanine, the CDR3 has 14 amino acids. The DNA shown is the 42-base CDR3, in frame from base 1. In this chain, TRBV5-1 is recombined with TRBJ2-5; the D gene cannot be named for sure. This TCR derives from a man between 65 and 85 years old with active or convalescent COVID-19. Sequences were obtained from peripheral blood. The DNA sequence is TGCGCCAGCAGCTTCACACCCCAAGAAGAGACCCAGTACTTC. Translated, this gives CASSFTPQEETQYF.